The text below deals with one T cell receptor beta chain. The data originate from a study of T cell changes during pregnancy in multiple sclerosis. This CDR3 comprises 16 residues. The junction had 11 bases not matched to a gene; V was cut back by 6 bases and J by 7 bases. CDR1 and CDR2 (germline): MNHNY, SVGAGI (reference sequence). Sequenced by immunoSEQ multiplex PCR; TCRdb stores in-frame clones only, minus some. This repertoire shows around 42,000 clones, around 90% found once; its top ten account for approximately 2%. Sequencing used CD4+ T cells from peripheral blood mononuclear cells, obtained after pregnancy. This receptor was identified in a female donor in good health, enrolled as a control in a pregnancy study. V usage is TRBV6-6 and J usage is TRBJ1-5, with TRBD1 matching 11 bases. The CDR3 here is CASRSAGQGEQQPQHF. CDR3 DNA: TGTGCCAGCAGATCCGCGGGACAGGGGGAACAACAGCCCCAGCATTTT.